These 3 T cell receptor beta chains were sequenced from one sample in a study of technical replicates of blood from a few donors. Some clones are missing from TCRdb's copy, which holds only in-frame ones; the method was immunoSEQ multiplex PCR. The table shows 80,000 or so clones, with 90% to 95% occurring only once. Input material: T cells isolated from PBMCs. These receptors originate from a human donor in good health.

The chain combines TRBV2 with TRBJ2-3; 12 nucleotides agree with TRBD2. The CDR3 runs to 17 residues. CDR1 and CDR2 from the germline V gene are SNHLY and FYNNEI. V trimming: 2 bases; J trimming: 6 bases; junction bases outside the gene matches: 9. The CDR3 nucleotides read TGTGCCAGCAGTGAAATCCTAGCGGGAGGGCCCGTGGATACGCAGTATTTT. It specifies CASSEILAGGPVDTQYF.

V and J are TRBV7-9 and TRBJ2-1, with 7 bases lining up with TRBD1. The CDR3 contains 14 residues. Looked up from germline, CDR1 is SEHNR and CDR2 is FQNEAQ (reference sequence). V lost 6 bases to trimming and J lost 5 bases; unmatched junction nucleotides: 7. In DNA, the CDR3 is TGTGCCAGCAGTCTTGGGGGACAGAACAATGAGCAGTTCTTC. Amino acids: CASSLGGQNNEQFF.

The chain carries TRBV28 and TRBJ1-2; no definite D call. With 3 bases removed from V and 7 bases from J, the gap between germline ends came to 9 bases. Per the germline V gene, CDR1 is MDHEN and CDR2 is SYDVKM. This CDR3 has 12 residues. In nucleotides, the CDR3 is TGTGCCAGCAGTTTCGGGTCGGGTGGCTACACCTTC. Its protein product is CASSFGSGGYTF.